This entry lists 17 T cell receptor beta chains sequenced from one sample in a study of T-cell memory formation after mild COVID-19. In TCRdb, the 5' RACE reads were re-called with MiXCR into one record per CDR3 protein. The data hold 300,000 to 350,000 distinct CDR3 sequences, with roughly 15% observed a single time. The sample consisted of PBMCs or a T cell subset sorted from them (not recorded which). Receptors were obtained from a man in his late teens or twenties who had mild COVID-19 (a few samples of this study predate the infection). Cell type and time point are not known.

This clonotype was observed many times. The chain employs TRBV3-1 and TRBJ1-3; possible D gene TRBD1, 5 bases. V lost 4 bases and J lost 0, with 7 bases in between. The germline V gene has CDR1 LGHDT and CDR2 YNNKEL (reference sequence). This CDR3 has 14 residues. The CDR3 DNA is TGTGCCAGCAGCCCGGGGGGCTCTGGAAACACCATATATTTT. This sequence encodes CASSPGGSGNTIYF.

There are a few counts of this clonotype. The genes are TRBV7-2 and TRBJ2-2, with D unclear. The CDR3 length is 15 residues. Deletions cut 2 bases from V and 0 bases from J, with 7 bases between. CDR1 and CDR2 (germline): SGHTA, FQGNSA. CDR3 loop: CASSLQSSNTGELFF. The CDR3 coding sequence is TGTGCCAGCAGCTTACAGTCTTCGAACACCGGGGAGCTGTTTTTT.

The CDR3 loop reads CASSPSGSYEQYV. The DNA for the CDR3 is TGTGCCAGCTCACCTTCGGGGTCCTACGAGCAGTACGTC. The rearrangement uses TRBV18 and TRBJ2-7; a possible D gene is TRBD2 (5 bases). Between the trimmed V and J ends, which lost 3 bases and 1 base, there was a span of 7 bases. The V gene's germline CDR1 is KGHSH and CDR2 LQKENI. This CDR3 region has 13 residues.

This clonotype was picked up a small number of times. The V call is TRBV24-1, the J call TRBJ2-5; weak D call: TRBD1 (5 bases). CDR1 is KGHDR and CDR2 is SFDVKD in the germline V gene. V was clipped by 1 base and J by 2 bases, with 19 bases between them. CDR3 length equals 18 residues. The CDR3 here is CATSDFRRWGTPQETQYF. CDR3 DNA: TGTGCCACCAGTGATTTTCGAAGGTGGGGCACTCCGCAAGAGACCCAGTACTTC.

This clonotype was seen repeatedly, ten times or more. V and J are TRBV2 and TRBJ2-2; TRBD2 aligns across 15 bases. The CDR3 runs to 18 residues. Germline loops: CDR1 SNHLY, CDR2 FYNNEI. With 3 bases clipped from V and 4 bases from J, the junction kept 6 bases outside the gene matches. The DNA for the CDR3 is TGTGCCAGCAGTGACCTCGGACTAGCGGGGGGGCCCACCGGGGAGCTGTTTTTT. Protein sequence: CASSDLGLAGGPTGELFF. The whole variable domain, filled in from reference TRBV2 and TRBJ2-2, reads EPEVTQTPSHQVTQMGQEVILRCVPISNHLYFYWYRQILGQKVEFLVSFYNNEISEKSEIFDDQFSVERPDGSNFTLKIRSTKLEDSAMYFCASSDLGLAGGPTGELFFGEGSRLTVL.

This clonotype was found many times. This chain uses TRBV5-5 with TRBJ2-1; 9 positions match TRBD2. From germline, CDR1 is SGHKS and CDR2 YYEKEE (reference sequence). The V segment lost 7 bases and the J segment 7 bases; nucleotides outside the gene matches: 6. CDR3 length: 13 residues. The CDR3 loop reads CASWRGGLNEQFF. CDR3 bases: TGTGCCAGCTGGCGGGGGGGGTTGAATGAGCAGTTCTTC. The full variable domain, in which reference TRBV5-5 and TRBJ2-1 provide the parts outside the CDR3, is DAGVTQSPTHLIKTRGQQVTLRCSPISGHKSVSWYQQVLGQGPQFIFQYYEKEERGRGNFPDRFSARQFPNYSSELNVNALLLGDSALYLCASWRGGLNEQFFGPGTRLTVL.

J is TRBJ1-1 and V is TRBV4-1; D unclear. CDR1 and CDR2 (germline): MGHRA, YSYEKL. The V end lost 1 base, the J end lost 3 bases, and 12 bases lay between the germline ends. This CDR3 is 15 amino acids long. The CDR3, as DNA: TGCGCCAGCAGCCAAGTGAGTCGGGTGGACACTGAAGCTTTCTTT. Protein product: CASSQVSRVDTEAFF.

The J gene is TRBJ2-5, the V gene TRBV6-5, with 8 bases aligning to TRBD2. The J segment lost 5 bases and the V segment lost 6 bases, leaving 8 bases of the junction unmatched. Per germline, CDR1 MNHEY and CDR2 SVGAGI. The CDR3 has 14 amino acids. In DNA, the CDR3 is TGTGCCAGCAGCACACTCGGGGGGGCTGAGACCCAGTACTTC. This encodes CASSTLGGAETQYF.

This clonotype was observed many times. This chain connects TRBV7-9 to TRBJ2-7; no clear D gene. Trimming left V 1 base short and J 1 base short, with 2 bases between. CDR1 is SEHNR and CDR2 is FQNEAQ in the germline V gene (reference sequence). This CDR3 contains 12 residues. The CDR3 coding sequence is TGTGCCAGCAGCTTAGAATCCTACGAGCAGTACTTC. Translating gives CASSLESYEQYF. The full variable domain, its missing parts supplied by reference TRBV7-9 and TRBJ2-7, is DTGVSQNPRHKITKRGQNVTFRCDPISEHNRLYWYRQTLGQGPEFLTYFQNEAQLEKSRLLSDRFSAERPKGSFSTLEIQRTEQGDSAMYLCASSLESYEQYFGPGTRLTVT.

This chain joins TRBV6-6 and TRBJ1-2, with 9 bases that match TRBD1. Germline V lookup: CDR1 MNHNY, CDR2 SVGAGI (reference sequence). The CDR3 is made up of 14 amino acids. V lost 6 bases and J lost 7; bases outside the gene matches: 9. The CDR3 DNA reads TGTGCCAGCAGCTGGGGACAGGGAGCCAGTGGCTACACCTTC. This codes for CASSWGQGASGYTF.

A few counts support this clonotype. The chain is built from TRBV4-3 and TRBJ1-2, with 8 positions matching TRBD1. CDR1 LGHNA and CDR2 YSLEER come from the germline V gene. Trimming at V came to 4 bases and at J to 0 bases, leaving 7 bases not matched to a gene. This CDR3 has 16 residues. The CDR3 coding sequence is TGCGCCAGCAGCCTCAGGGGGCAGGAACCTAACTATGGCTACACCTTC. Translated, it gives CASSLRGQEPNYGYTF.

The J gene is TRBJ1-5, the V gene TRBV7-9, with a tentative D call TRBD1 (5 bases). This CDR3 is built from 12 residues. Germline lookup yields CDR1 SEHNR and CDR2 FQNEAQ (reference sequence). V lost 5 bases to trimming and J lost 7 bases, with 9 bases between them. For the CDR3, the DNA is TGTGCCAGCAGCAAACAGGACCAGCCCCAGCATTTT. The encoded protein is CASSKQDQPQHF.

The sample holds many counts of this clonotype. The V and J genes are TRBV6-5 and TRBJ1-1, with TRBD1 identical over 8 bases. The CDR3 spans 16 residues. Trimming at V came to 5 bases and at J to 0 bases, leaving 8 bases not matched to a gene. CDR1 and CDR2 from the germline V gene are MNHEY and SVGAGI. The CDR3 DNA reads as TGTGCCAGCAGTACAAGACAGGGGCAACTGAACACTGAAGCTTTCTTT. Its protein product is CASSTRQGQLNTEAFF.

The chain has TRBV20-1 and TRBJ2-6; D uncertain. Per the germline V gene, CDR1 is DFQATT and CDR2 is SNEGSKA (reference sequence). The CDR3 sequence is 15 residues long. V was cut by 4 bases and J by 0 bases, with 10 bases left in between. The CDR3 here is CSATWPNSGANVLTF. For the CDR3, the DNA is TGCAGTGCTACTTGGCCCAACTCTGGGGCCAACGTCCTGACTTTC.

This clonotype was seen only a few times. The J gene is TRBJ2-5, the V gene TRBV7-2; D might be TRBD1 or TRBD2, each matching 6 bases. Trimming removed 5 bases at V and 4 bases at J, with 14 bases between. Germline V gene sequence: CDR1 SGHTA, CDR2 FQGNSA. This CDR3 is 14 amino acids long. The CDR3: CASSPGGRGETQYF. The CDR3 coding sequence is TGTGCCAGCAGCCCCGGGGGCAGGGGAGAGACCCAGTACTTC.

This clonotype occurred many times. The rearrangement uses TRBV5-1 and TRBJ2-1, with D hard to call. V lost 4 bases and J lost 3, with 11 bases in between. Germline V CDR1 and CDR2: SGHRS, YFSETQ. CDR3 length: 14 amino acids. The CDR3 region has the DNA TGCGCCAGCAGCCTCCTGGCCCTCTACAATGAGCAGTTCTTC. Translated: CASSLLALYNEQFF. Together with reference TRBV5-1 and TRBJ2-1, the CDR3 gives the full variable domain: KAGVTQTPRYLIKTRGQQVTLSCSPISGHRSVSWYQQTPGQGLQFLFEYFSETQRNKGNFPGRFSGRQFSNSRSEMNVSTLELGDSALYLCASSLLALYNEQFFGPGTRLTVL.

The genes are TRBV28 and TRBJ1-1; D is uncertain. Trimming removed 3 bases at V and 3 bases at J, with 5 bases between. The CDR3 runs 12 residues. CDR1 is MDHEN and CDR2 is SYDVKM in the germline V gene. CDR3 in DNA: TGTGCCAGCAGTTTCCCGGACACTGAAGCTTTCTTT. This sequence encodes CASSFPDTEAFF.